This T cell receptor (beta chain) originates from a study of beta chain features in type 1 diabetes. Via CD45RO/CCR7/CD25/CD127/CD95/CD27, cells of the CD4+ naive, central memory, regulatory and stem cell-like memory subsets were sorted. Populations obtained by sorting all exceeded 95% purity. The sequenced template was cDNA made from the entire isolated RNA. Some clones are missing from TCRdb's copy, which holds only in-frame ones; the method was immunoSEQ multiplex PCR. The data contain about 370,000 clones, over 8.5% of them singletons. Study-level findings and limits: Resolution of whether HLA type affects TCRB rearrangement was not achieved here. Researchers report that Type 1 diabetes patients had moderately but significantly shorter TCRB CDR3s across all four CD4+ subsets. Diminished insertions and augmented deletions at VDJ junctions characterized type 1 diabetes patients.

This clone was seen a handful of times. Its antigen is not known. The length of the CDR3 is 18 residues. CDR1 is MNHNS, CDR2 SASEGT, per germline. V was trimmed by 4 bases and J by 3 bases, leaving 24 bases between them. The V call is TRBV6-1, the J call TRBJ1-1; D is unclear. The clonotype originates from a man in his thirties or forties with type 1 diabetes. Specimen: central memory CD4+ T cells from blood. The CDR3 loop is CASSGPLQRGKADTEAFF. DNA of the CDR3: TGTGCCAGCAGTGGTCCGTTACAGCGAGGCAAGGCGGACACTGAAGCTTTCTTT.